The 22 T cell receptor beta chains below come from one sample, sequenced in a study of blood T cell repertoires in COVID-19. The table came from immunoSEQ multiplex PCR; TCRdb's copy has only in-frame clones and leaves some out. The data show 150,000 to 200,000 clones, 65% to 90% seen once. Sequenced: peripheral blood. The source is a middle-aged man with active or convalescent COVID-19.

This chain uses TRBV3-1 (or the pseudogene TRBV3-2) with TRBJ2-4; TRBD2 is a possible D gene (5 bases). Germline V gene data show CDR1 as LGHDT and CDR2 as YNNKEL (reference sequence). V lost 3 bases and J lost 2, with 11 bases in between. The CDR3 is 15 amino acids. In DNA form, the CDR3 reads TGTGCCAGCAGCCACACAACTAGTACCAAAAACATTCAGTACTTC. Amino acids: CASSHTTSTKNIQYF.

V usage is TRBV7-2 and J usage is TRBJ2-3; D call uncertain. Germline V gene sequence: CDR1 SGHTA, CDR2 FQGNSA. V was pared by 2 bases and J by 5 bases, with 5 bases between. This CDR3 has 12 amino acids. The CDR3 loop is CASSLRLDTQYF. In nucleotides, the CDR3 is TGTGCCAGCAGCTTACGGTTAGATACGCAGTATTTT.

The V and J genes are TRBV2 and TRBJ2-5, with D possibly TRBD2 on 5 matching bases. In germline, CDR1 is SNHLY, CDR2 FYNNEI. The V and J ends lost 7 bases and 0 bases respectively, with 18 bases between them. The CDR3 runs 16 residues. CDR3 in DNA: TGTGCCAGCAACCCTGGGTCTAGAGGGTACCAAGAGACCCAGTACTTC. This codes for CASNPGSRGYQETQYF. The entire variable domain, with the rest obtained from reference TRBV2 and TRBJ2-5, is as follows: EPEVTQTPSHQVTQMGQEVILRCVPISNHLYFYWYRQILGQKVEFLVSFYNNEISEKSEIFDDQFSVERPDGSNFTLKIRSTKLEDSAMYFCASNPGSRGYQETQYFGPGTRLLVL.

The chain is built from TRBV3-1 (or the pseudogene TRBV3-2) and TRBJ1-4; TRBD1 matches at 7 bases. Germline CDR1 is LGHDT and CDR2 is YNNKEL (reference sequence). The V gene end was trimmed by 4 bases and the J gene end by 5 bases; junction bases not matched to a gene: 13. The CDR3 contains 17 residues. The CDR3 loop reads CASSPFGQAESNEKLFF. CDR3 nucleotides: TGTGCCAGCAGCCCATTCGGACAGGCCGAATCAAATGAAAAACTGTTTTTT.

This clone has only one observation. The rearrangement joins TRBV6-1 to TRBJ1-1, with 7 positions matching TRBD1. With 3 bases clipped from V and 7 bases from J, the junction kept 2 bases outside the gene matches. The CDR3 has 12 amino acids. Per the germline V gene, CDR1 is MNHNS and CDR2 is SASEGT. CDR3 sequence: CASSEWDSEAFF. CDR3 nucleotide sequence: TGTGCCAGCAGTGAGTGGGACAGTGAAGCTTTCTTT.

The chain is built from TRBV6-1 and TRBJ2-7; unclear D gene. This CDR3 comprises 12 residues. From germline, CDR1 is MNHNS and CDR2 SASEGT. V was pared by 3 bases and J by 2 bases, with 5 bases between. For the CDR3, the DNA is TGTGCCAGCAGTGACGTTACCTACGAGCAGTACTTC. The encoded protein is CASSDVTYEQYF.

The CDR3 sequence is CASSFLGVGKNIQYF. The CDR3 DNA sequence: TGTGCCAGCAGTTTTTTAGGGGTCGGCAAAAACATTCAGTACTTC. The chain employs TRBV27 and TRBJ2-4; TRBD1 might be the D (5 bases). Germline V gene sequence: CDR1 MNHEY, CDR2 SMNVEV (reference sequence). V was shortened by 3 bases and J by 3 bases, with 12 bases between the two germline ends. The CDR3 covers 15 residues.

The chain joins TRBV27 to TRBJ2-1; D call uncertain. The CDR3 sequence is 16 residues long. Germline V gene sequence: CDR1 MNHEY, CDR2 SMNVEV (reference sequence). Trimming took off 2 bases at V and 0 bases at J, with 11 bases between the two ends. CDR3 residues: CASSLDGQYSYNEQFF. In DNA form, the CDR3 reads TGTGCCAGCAGTTTAGATGGTCAGTACTCCTACAATGAGCAGTTCTTC.

The chain links TRBV9 to TRBJ1-1, with D perhaps matching TRBD1 (5 bases). The CDR3 is 19 residues long. Looked up from germline, CDR1 is SGDLS and CDR2 is YYNGEE. The V end lost 3 bases, the J end lost 1 base, and 25 bases lay between the germline ends. CDR3 residues: CASSGPALRGGPTNTEAFF. CDR3 nucleotides: TGTGCCAGCAGCGGACCAGCCTTACGGGGGGGACCAACGAACACTGAAGCTTTCTTT. Full variable domain (missing parts from reference TRBV9 and TRBJ1-1): DSGVTQTPKHLITATGQRVTLRCSPRSGDLSVYWYQQSLDQGLQFLIQYYNGEERAKGNILERFSAQQFPDLHSELNLSSLELGDSALYFCASSGPALRGGPTNTEAFFGQGTRLTVV.

This clone was detected once. This rearrangement joins TRBV7-9 to TRBJ1-4; D unresolved. The CDR3 spans 15 residues. Germline CDR1 is SEHNR and CDR2 is FQNEAQ (reference sequence). V was pared by 1 base and J by 8 bases, with 14 bases between. This CDR3 is CASSLGFGSGEKLFF. CDR3 DNA sequence: TGTGCCAGCAGCTTAGGGTTCGGGTCGGGAGAAAAACTGTTTTTT.

Written as DNA, the CDR3 is TGTGCCAGCAGGTCTGACGGTTGGACAGGGACCTACGAGCAGTACTTC. Protein sequence: CASRSDGWTGTYEQYF. The V and J genes are TRBV27 and TRBJ2-7; 8 bases fit TRBD1. Trimming took 6 bases from V and 2 from J; bases not matched to a gene: 12. Germline CDR1 MNHEY, CDR2 SMNVEV (reference sequence). The CDR3 has 16 amino acids.

V gene TRBV5-5 combines with J gene TRBJ2-2; 7 bases align to TRBD1. The ends lost 3 bases at V and 4 bases at J; junction bases unmatched: 12. Germline CDR1 reads SGHKS; CDR2 reads YYEKEE (reference sequence). This CDR3 contains 17 residues. This CDR3 is CASSSDRWGIGTGELFF. CDR3 in DNA: TGTGCCAGCAGCTCGGACAGGTGGGGGATTGGCACCGGGGAGCTGTTTTTT. The complete variable domain, with remaining parts taken from reference TRBV5-5 and TRBJ2-2, reads DAGVTQSPTHLIKTRGQQVTLRCSPISGHKSVSWYQQVLGQGPQFIFQYYEKEERGRGNFPDRFSARQFPNYSSELNVNALLLGDSALYLCASSSDRWGIGTGELFFGEGSRLTVL.

Here the CDR3 DNA reads TGCGCCAGCAGCCAAGCCAAGGACAGGGGGTACTCCTACGAGCAGTACTTC. Its translation: CASSQAKDRGYSYEQYF. The chain uses TRBV4-1 and TRBJ2-7, with 10 bases fitting TRBD1. Germline V gene data show CDR1 as MGHRA and CDR2 as YSYEKL. The CDR3 runs 17 residues. V was pared by 1 base and J by 0 bases, with 6 bases of the junction left unmatched.

The rearrangement links TRBV15 to TRBJ1-4; 8 bases match TRBD1. Unmatched junction bases numbered 4, after V lost 5 bases and J lost 2 bases. Germline V CDR1 and CDR2: LNHNV, YYDKDF (reference sequence). There are 15 residues in the CDR3. In DNA, the CDR3 is TGTGCCACCAGCCTCCGGACAGGGACTAATGAAAAACTGTTTTTT. It codes for CATSLRTGTNEKLFF.

CDR3: CAISEANRGVSTGELFF. DNA for the CDR3: TGTGCCATCAGTGAGGCCAACAGGGGTGTGTCTACCGGGGAGCTGTTTTTT. The chain has TRBV10-3 and TRBJ2-2; 7 nucleotides match TRBD1. In germline, CDR1 is ENHRY, CDR2 SYGVKD. This CDR3 region has 17 residues. V trimming: 2 bases; J trimming: 5 bases; junction bases outside the gene matches: 11.

The gene calls are TRBV24-1 and TRBJ2-3, with 9 bases aligning to TRBD2. Germline assignment: CDR1 KGHDR and CDR2 SFDVKD. CDR3 length: 14 amino acids. The V and J ends lost 9 bases and 2 bases, in that order; junction bases with no gene match: 5. CDR3 coding DNA: TGTGCCACCGGCGTAGCGGGGGACACAGATACGCAGTATTTT. Residues: CATGVAGDTDTQYF.

This chain joins TRBV7-3 and TRBJ2-7; maybe TRBD1 (6 bases). Trimming took off 3 bases at V and 0 bases at J, with 6 bases between the two ends. The CDR3 is 13 amino acids. Germline V gives CDR1 SGHTA, CDR2 FQGTGA. In DNA, the CDR3 is TGTGCCAGCAGCTTGGACAGCTCCTACGAGCAGTACTTC. It translates to CASSLDSSYEQYF.

The CDR3 coding sequence is TGTGCCAGCCCAATAACAGGGGATCTAGGGGATACGCAGTATTTT. This translates into CASPITGDLGDTQYF. V is TRBV7-9 and J is TRBJ2-3; the match to TRBD1 covers 7 bases. Trimming at V came to 8 bases and at J to 6 bases, leaving 14 bases not matched to a gene. Germline lookup yields CDR1 SEHNR and CDR2 FQNEAQ (reference sequence). This CDR3 is built from 15 residues.

The chain joins TRBV10-3 to TRBJ1-2; D is undetermined. Germline loops: CDR1 ENHRY, CDR2 SYGVKD. CDR3 length: 16 residues. Between the trimmed V and J ends, which lost 7 bases and 4 bases, there was a span of 22 bases. DNA of the CDR3: TGTGCCATCACCCCGATCGAGGGTGGATCGGGCTATGGCTACACCTTC. Residues: CAITPIEGGSGYGYTF.

The V and J genes are TRBV11-3 and TRBJ2-5, with unresolved D. The CDR3 sequence is 13 residues long. V shed 0 bases and J shed 1 base, with 3 bases lying between them. Germline-derived CDR1 and CDR2 are SGHNT and YENEEA. The CDR3 coding sequence is TGTGCCAGCAGCTTAGATCTCCAAGAGACCCAGTACTTC. Amino acid sequence: CASSLDLQETQYF.

This chain joins TRBV6-2 or TRBV6-3 and TRBJ2-1; 10 nucleotides match TRBD2. Per germline, CDR1 MNHEY and CDR2 SVGEGT. CDR3 length: 18 residues. V lost 5 bases, J lost 2 bases, and 12 bases stayed unmatched. CDR3 nucleotides: TGTGCCAGCAGTACCCCTTCAGGGAGCGGGGGGGCCTACAATGAGCAGTTCTTC. Translating gives CASSTPSGSGGAYNEQFF.

The rearrangement links TRBV6-1 to TRBJ1-4; D perhaps matches TRBD1 (5 bases). The CDR3 is made up of 15 amino acids. CDR1 and CDR2 from the germline V gene are MNHNS and SASEGT. Trimming pared 3 bases from V and 7 bases from J, leaving 15 bases between. The CDR3 region is CASSDEGALGEKLFF. The CDR3 DNA reads TGTGCCAGCAGTGACGAAGGGGCTCTCGGTGAAAAACTGTTTTTT.